This T cell receptor beta chain was retrieved from a study of cytomegalovirus exposure and HLA in healthy donors. With 60 Vbeta and 13 Jbeta primers, the PCR was carried out. Assay used: immunoSEQ multiplex PCR; TCRdb lists only in-frame clones, some missing. Of some 130,000 clones detected, 83% appear once; the ten largest clones hold roughly 1.2%. Study-level findings and limits: It was only CMV serostatus that was available as immune exposure information. The authors enumerated over 150 TCR beta chains as linked to cytomegalovirus.

This CDR3 is 15 amino acids long. From germline, CDR1 is MNHEY and CDR2 SMNVEV (reference sequence). The junction had 3 bases not matched to a gene; V was cut back by 4 bases and J by 1 base. Comment on this clone: Its target is unknown.

The chain has TRBV27 and TRBJ2-1, with 8 bases fitting TRBD1. This receptor was identified in a girl between 2 and 10 years old in good health and CMV-seronegative. The material sequenced was PBMCs. Here the CDR3 reads CASSYTGGSYNEQFF. Here the CDR3 DNA reads TGTGCCAGCAGTTATACAGGGGGGTCCTACAATGAGCAGTTCTTC.